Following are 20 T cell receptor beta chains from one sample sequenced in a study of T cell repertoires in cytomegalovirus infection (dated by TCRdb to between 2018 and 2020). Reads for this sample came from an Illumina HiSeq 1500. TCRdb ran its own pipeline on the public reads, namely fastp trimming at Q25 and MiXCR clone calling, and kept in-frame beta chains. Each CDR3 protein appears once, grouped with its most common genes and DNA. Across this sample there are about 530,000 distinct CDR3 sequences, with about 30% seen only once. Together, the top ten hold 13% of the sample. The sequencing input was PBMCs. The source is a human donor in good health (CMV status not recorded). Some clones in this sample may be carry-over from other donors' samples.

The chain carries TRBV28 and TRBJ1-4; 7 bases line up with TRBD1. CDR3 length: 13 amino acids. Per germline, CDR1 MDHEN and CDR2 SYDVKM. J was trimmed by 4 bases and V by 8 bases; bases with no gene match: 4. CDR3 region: CASEGAGNEKLFF. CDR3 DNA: TGTGCCAGCGAGGGGGCTGGTAATGAAAAACTGTTTTTT.

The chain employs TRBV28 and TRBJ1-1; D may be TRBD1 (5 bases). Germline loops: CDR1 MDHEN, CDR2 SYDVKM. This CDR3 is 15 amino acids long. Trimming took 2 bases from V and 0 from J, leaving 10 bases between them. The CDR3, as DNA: TGTGCCAGCAGTTTAAGGGGAAAGATGAACACTGAAGCTTTCTTT. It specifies CASSLRGKMNTEAFF.

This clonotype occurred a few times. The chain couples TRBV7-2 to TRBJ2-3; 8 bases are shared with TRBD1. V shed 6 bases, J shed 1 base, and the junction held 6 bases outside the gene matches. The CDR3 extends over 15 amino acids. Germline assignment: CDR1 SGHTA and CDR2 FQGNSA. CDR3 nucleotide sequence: TGTGCCAGCAGTTTTCCGGGACAGGGCACAGATACGCAGTATTTT. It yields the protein CASSFPGQGTDTQYF.

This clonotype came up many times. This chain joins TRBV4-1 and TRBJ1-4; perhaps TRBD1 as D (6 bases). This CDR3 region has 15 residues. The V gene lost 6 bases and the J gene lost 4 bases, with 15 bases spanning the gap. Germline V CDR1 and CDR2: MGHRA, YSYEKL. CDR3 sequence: CASRPGGLNNEKLFF. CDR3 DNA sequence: TGCGCCAGCAGGCCCGGGGGGCTGAATAATGAAAAACTGTTTTTT.

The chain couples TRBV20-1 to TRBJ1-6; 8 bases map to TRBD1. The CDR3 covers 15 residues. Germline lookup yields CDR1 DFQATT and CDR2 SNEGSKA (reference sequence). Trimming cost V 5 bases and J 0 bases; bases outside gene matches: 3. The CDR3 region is CSAYTGGSYNSPLHF. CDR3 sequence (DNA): TGCAGTGCTTACACAGGGGGCTCCTATAATTCACCCCTCCACTTT.

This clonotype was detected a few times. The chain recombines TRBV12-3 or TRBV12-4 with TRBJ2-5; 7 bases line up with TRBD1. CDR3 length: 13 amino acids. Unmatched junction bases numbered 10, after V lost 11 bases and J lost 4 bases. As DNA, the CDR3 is TGTGCCTCTAAACGGGGACAGAGAGAGACCCAGTACTTC. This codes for CASKRGQRETQYF.

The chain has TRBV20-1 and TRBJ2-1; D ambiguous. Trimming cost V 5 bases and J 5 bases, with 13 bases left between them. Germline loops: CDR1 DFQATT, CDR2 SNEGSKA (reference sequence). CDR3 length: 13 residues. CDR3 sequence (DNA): TGCAGTGCTCCTGCAGGATTTCACAATGAGCAGTTCTTC. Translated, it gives CSAPAGFHNEQFF.

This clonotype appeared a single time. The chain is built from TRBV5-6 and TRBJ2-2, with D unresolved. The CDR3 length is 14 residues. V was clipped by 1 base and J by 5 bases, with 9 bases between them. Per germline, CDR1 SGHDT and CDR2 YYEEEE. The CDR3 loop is CASSLLGRTGELFF. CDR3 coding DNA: TGTGCCAGCAGCTTGTTGGGCAGAACCGGGGAGCTGTTTTTT. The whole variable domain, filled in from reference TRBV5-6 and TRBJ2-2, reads DAGVTQSPTHLIKTRGQQVTLRCSPKSGHDTVSWYQQALGQGPQFIFQYYEEEERQRGNFPDRFSGHQFPNYSSELNVNALLLGDSALYLCASSLLGRTGELFFGEGSRLTVL.

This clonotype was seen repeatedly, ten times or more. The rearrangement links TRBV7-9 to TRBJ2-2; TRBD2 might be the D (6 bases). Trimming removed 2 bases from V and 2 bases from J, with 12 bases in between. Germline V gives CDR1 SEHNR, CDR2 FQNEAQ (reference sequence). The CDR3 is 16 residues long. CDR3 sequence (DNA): TGTGCCAGCAGCTTACCTGGGACTTCAAACACCGGGGAGCTGTTTTTT. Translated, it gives CASSLPGTSNTGELFF.

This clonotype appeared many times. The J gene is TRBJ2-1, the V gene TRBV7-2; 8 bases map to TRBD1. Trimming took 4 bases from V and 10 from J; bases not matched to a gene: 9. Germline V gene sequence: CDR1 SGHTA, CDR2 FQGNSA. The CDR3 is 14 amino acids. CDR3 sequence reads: CASSSGTGRGEQFF. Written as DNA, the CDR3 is TGTGCCAGCAGCTCAGGGACAGGCCGGGGGGAGCAGTTCTTC. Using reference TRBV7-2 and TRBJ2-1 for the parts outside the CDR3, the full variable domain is GAGVSQSPSNKVTEKGKDVELRCDPISGHTALYWYRQSLGQGLEFLIYFQGNSAPDKSGLPSDRFSAERTGGSVSTLTIQRTQQEDSAVYLCASSSGTGRGEQFFGPGTRLTVL.

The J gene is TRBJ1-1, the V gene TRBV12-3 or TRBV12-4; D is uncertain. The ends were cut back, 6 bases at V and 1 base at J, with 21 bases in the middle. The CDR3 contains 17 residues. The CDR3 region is CASREIGPQLPNTEAFF. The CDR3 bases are TGTGCCAGCAGGGAGATTGGACCCCAGCTTCCGAACACTGAAGCTTTCTTT.

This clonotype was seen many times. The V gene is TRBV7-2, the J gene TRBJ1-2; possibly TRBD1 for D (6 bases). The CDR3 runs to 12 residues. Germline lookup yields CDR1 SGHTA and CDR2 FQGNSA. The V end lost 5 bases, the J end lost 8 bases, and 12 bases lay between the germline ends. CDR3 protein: CASSPNRDGYTF. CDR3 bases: TGTGCCAGCAGCCCCAACAGGGACGGCTACACCTTC.

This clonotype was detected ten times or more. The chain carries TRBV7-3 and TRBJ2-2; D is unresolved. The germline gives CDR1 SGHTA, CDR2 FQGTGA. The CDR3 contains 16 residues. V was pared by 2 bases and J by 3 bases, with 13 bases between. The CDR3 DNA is TGTGCCAGCAGCTTATATCTAGGAGTCGACACCGGGGAGCTGTTTTTT. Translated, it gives CASSLYLGVDTGELFF.

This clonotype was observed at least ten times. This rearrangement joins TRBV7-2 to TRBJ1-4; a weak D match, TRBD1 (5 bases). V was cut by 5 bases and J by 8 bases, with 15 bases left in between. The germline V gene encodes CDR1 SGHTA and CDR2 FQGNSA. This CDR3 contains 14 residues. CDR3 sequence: CASSAQGTQEKLFF. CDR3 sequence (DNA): TGTGCCAGCAGCGCCCAGGGAACTCAAGAAAAACTGTTTTTT.

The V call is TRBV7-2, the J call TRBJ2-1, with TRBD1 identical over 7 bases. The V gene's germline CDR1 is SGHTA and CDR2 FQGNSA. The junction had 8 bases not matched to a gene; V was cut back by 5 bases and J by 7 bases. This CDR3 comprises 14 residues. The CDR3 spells CASSPRGRGNEQFF. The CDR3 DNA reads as TGTGCCAGCAGCCCTAGGGGGCGTGGGAATGAGCAGTTCTTC.

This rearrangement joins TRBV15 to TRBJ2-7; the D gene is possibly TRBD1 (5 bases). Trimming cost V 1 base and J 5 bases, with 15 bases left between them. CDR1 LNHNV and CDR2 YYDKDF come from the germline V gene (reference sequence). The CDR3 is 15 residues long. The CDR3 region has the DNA TGTGCCACCAGCAGAGCTCGGCAGGGAAGCCACGAGCAGTACTTC. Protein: CATSRARQGSHEQYF.

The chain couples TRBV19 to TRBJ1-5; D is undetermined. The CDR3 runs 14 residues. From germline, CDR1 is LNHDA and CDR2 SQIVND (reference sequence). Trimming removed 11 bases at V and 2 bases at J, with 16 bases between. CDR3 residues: CAARGVLGNQPQHF. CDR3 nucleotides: TGTGCCGCTCGGGGTGTTTTGGGCAATCAGCCCCAGCATTTT.

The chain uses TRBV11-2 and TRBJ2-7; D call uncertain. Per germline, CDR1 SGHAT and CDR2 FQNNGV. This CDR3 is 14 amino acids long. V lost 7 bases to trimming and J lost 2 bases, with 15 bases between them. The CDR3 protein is CASTRTAGPYEQYV. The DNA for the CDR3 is TGTGCCAGCACCCGAACCGCTGGGCCCTACGAGCAGTACGTC.

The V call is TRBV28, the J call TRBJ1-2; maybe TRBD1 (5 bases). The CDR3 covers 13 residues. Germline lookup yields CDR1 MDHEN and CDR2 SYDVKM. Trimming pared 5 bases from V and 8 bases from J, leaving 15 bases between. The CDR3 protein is CASSPHWGIGYTF. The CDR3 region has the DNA TGTGCCAGCAGTCCCCACTGGGGGATAGGCTACACCTTC.

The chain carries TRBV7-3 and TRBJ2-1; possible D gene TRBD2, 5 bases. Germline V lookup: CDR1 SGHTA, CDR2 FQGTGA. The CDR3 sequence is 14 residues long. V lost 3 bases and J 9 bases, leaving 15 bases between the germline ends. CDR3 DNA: TGTGCCAGCAGCTTCCTTGTGCGCGGAGGTGAGCAGTTCTTC. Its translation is CASSFLVRGGEQFF.